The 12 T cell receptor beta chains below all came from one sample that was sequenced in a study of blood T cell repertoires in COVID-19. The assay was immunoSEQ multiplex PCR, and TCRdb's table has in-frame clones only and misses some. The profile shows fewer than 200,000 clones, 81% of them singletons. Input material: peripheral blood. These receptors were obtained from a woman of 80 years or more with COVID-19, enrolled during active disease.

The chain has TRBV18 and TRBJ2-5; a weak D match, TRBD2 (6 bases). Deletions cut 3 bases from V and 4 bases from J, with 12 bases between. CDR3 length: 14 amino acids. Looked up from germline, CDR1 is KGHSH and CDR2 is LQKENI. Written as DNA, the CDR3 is TGTGCCAGCTCACCCCCAAACGGGAGAGAGACCCAGTACTTC. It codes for CASSPPNGRETQYF.

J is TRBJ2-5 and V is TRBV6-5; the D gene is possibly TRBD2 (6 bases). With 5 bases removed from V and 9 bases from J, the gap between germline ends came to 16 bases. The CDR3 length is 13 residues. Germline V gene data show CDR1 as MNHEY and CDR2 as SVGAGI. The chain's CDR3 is CASSPPLGRSQYF. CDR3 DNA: TGTGCCAGCAGTCCTCCTCTGGGGAGGTCCCAGTACTTC.

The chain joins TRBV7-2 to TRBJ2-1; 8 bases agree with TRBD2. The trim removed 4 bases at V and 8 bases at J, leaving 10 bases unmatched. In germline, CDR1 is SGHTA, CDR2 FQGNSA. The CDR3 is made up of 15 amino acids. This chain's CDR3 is CASSYRTSSGDEQFF. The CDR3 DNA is TGTGCCAGCAGCTACCGGACTAGCAGTGGCGATGAGCAGTTCTTC. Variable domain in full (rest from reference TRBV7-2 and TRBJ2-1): GAGVSQSPSNKVTEKGKDVELRCDPISGHTALYWYRQSLGQGLEFLIYFQGNSAPDKSGLPSDRFSAERTGGSVSTLTIQRTQQEDSAVYLCASSYRTSSGDEQFFGPGTRLTVL.

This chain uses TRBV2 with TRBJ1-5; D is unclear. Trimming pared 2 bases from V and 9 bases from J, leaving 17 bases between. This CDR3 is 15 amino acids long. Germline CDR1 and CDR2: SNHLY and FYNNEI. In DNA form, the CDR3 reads TGTGCCAGCAGTGAACAATTAGGCAAAGGAGGGCCCCAGCATTTT. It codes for CASSEQLGKGGPQHF.

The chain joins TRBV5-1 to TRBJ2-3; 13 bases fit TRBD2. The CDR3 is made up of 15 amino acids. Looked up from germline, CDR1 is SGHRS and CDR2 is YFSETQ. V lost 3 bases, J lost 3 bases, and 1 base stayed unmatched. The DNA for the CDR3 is TGCGCCAGCAGCTCGGGACTAGCGGGGACAGATACGCAGTATTTT. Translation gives CASSSGLAGTDTQYF.

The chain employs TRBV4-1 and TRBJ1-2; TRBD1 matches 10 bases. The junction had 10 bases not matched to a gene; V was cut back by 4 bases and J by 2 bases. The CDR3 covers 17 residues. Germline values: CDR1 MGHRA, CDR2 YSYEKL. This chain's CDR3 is CASSLSGTGALNYGYTF. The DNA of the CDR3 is TGCGCCAGCAGCCTCTCCGGGACAGGGGCGTTAAACTATGGCTACACCTTC.

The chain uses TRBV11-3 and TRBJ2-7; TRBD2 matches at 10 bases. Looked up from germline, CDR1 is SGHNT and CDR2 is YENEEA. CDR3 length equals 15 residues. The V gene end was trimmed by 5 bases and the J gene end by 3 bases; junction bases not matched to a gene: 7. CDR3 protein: CASSPGTSAFYEQYF. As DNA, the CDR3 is TGTGCCAGCAGCCCAGGGACTAGCGCCTTCTACGAGCAGTACTTC. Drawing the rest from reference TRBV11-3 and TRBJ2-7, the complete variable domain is EAGVVQSPRYKIIEKKQPVAFWCNPISGHNTLYWYLQNLGQGPELLIRYENEEAVDDSQLPKDRFSAERLKGVDSTLKIQPAELGDSAVYLCASSPGTSAFYEQYFGPGTRLTVT.

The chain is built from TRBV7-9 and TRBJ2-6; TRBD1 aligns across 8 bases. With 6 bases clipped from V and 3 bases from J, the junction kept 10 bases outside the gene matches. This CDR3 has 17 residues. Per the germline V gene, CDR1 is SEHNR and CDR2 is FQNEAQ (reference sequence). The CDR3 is CASRADREFSGANVLTF. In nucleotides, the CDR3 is TGTGCCAGCAGGGCGGACAGGGAGTTCAGTGGGGCCAACGTCCTGACTTTC.

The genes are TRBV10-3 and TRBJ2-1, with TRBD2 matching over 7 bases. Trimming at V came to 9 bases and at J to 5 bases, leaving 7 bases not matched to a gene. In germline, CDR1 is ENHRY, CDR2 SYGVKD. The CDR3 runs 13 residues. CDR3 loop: CAILDGGNNEQFF. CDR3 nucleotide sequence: TGTGCCATATTAGACGGGGGGAACAATGAGCAGTTCTTC.

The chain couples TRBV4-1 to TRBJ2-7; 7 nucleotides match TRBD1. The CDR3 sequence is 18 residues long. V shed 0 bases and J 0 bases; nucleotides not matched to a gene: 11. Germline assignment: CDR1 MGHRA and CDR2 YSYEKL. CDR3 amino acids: CASSQDRTIGTDSYEQYF. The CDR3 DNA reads TGCGCCAGCAGCCAAGATCGCACTATCGGGACAGACTCCTACGAGCAGTACTTC.

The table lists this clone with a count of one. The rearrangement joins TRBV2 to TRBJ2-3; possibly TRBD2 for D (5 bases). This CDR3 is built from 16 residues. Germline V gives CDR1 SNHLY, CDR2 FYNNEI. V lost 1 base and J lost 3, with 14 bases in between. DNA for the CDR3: TGTGCCAGCAGTGAAGTAAGGCTAGGAGGTACAGATACGCAGTATTTT. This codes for CASSEVRLGGTDTQYF.

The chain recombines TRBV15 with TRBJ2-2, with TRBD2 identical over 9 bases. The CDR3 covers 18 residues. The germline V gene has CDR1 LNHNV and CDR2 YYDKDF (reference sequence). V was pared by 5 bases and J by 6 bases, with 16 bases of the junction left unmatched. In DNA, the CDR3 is TGTGCCACCAGCCCCGGCGGACTGCGGGGGGGGGCCTCCGGGGAGCTGTTTTTT. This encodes CATSPGGLRGGASGELFF.